This T cell receptor (beta chain) derives from a study of control samples from healthy donors and cancer patients. The method was immunoSEQ multiplex PCR; TCRdb's version includes in-frame clones alone and lacks a portion of them. The sample lists just under 75,000 clones, roughly 90% occurring once. This CDR3 is built from 14 residues. The germline V gene has CDR1 SGHDN and CDR2 FVKESK. Losses at the gene ends were 4 bases for V and 5 bases for J; bases not matched to a gene: 7. The sample was blood. The chain couples TRBV14 to TRBJ2-7; 8 bases agree with TRBD2. The clonotype originates from a woman between 45 and 65 years old in good health. CDR3 in amino acids: CASSRGLGLHEQYF. In nucleotides, the CDR3 is TGTGCCAGCAGCCGGGGACTAGGACTCCACGAGCAGTACTTC.